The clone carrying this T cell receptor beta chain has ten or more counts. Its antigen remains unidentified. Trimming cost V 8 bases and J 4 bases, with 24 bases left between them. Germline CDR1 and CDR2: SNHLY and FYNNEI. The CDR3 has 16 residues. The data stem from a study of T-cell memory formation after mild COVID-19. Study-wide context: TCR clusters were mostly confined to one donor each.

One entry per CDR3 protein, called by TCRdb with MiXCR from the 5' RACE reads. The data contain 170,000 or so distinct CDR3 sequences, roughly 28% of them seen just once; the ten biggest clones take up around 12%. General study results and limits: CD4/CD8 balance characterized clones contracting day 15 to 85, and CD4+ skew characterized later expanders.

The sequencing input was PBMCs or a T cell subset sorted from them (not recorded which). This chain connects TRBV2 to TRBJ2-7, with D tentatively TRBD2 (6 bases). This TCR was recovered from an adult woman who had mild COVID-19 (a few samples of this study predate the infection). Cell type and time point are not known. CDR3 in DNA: TGTGCCAGCGAGTACTTCCCCCAGGGACTCACGTACGAGCAGTACTTC. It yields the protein CASEYFPQGLTYEQYF.